This T cell receptor beta chain is drawn from a study of CD8 T cells in Susac syndrome. Germline CDR1 and CDR2: SQVTM and ANQGSEA. Trimming at V came to 7 bases and at J to 0 bases, leaving 1 base not matched to a gene. The CDR3 extends over 13 amino acids. The multiple sclerosis controls were treatment-naive patients affected by stable or active relapsing-remitting disease. In contrast to the negatively isolated CD8+ and CD4+ T cells, TEMRA cells were FACS-enriched. RNA was extracted with the RNeasy kit, and a quantity of about 0.45 to 1 ug was reverse transcribed using random hexamers. Across 54 Vbeta and 13 Jbeta, immunoSEQ multiplex PCR amplified TCR beta CDR3. One entry per CDR3 protein, called by TCRdb with MiXCR from the immunoSEQ multiplex PCR reads. The profile shows around 130,000 distinct CDR3 sequences, around 94% of them singletons.

The chain has TRBV29-1 and TRBJ1-1; the match to TRBD1 covers 11 bases. The receptor was isolated from a human donor with multiple sclerosis. The sequenced material came from CD4+ T cells from PBMCs. The CDR3 spells CSGDRGLNTEAFF. CDR3 nucleotides: TGCAGCGGGGACAGGGGGTTGAACACTGAAGCTTTCTTT.